This TCR beta chain emerged from a study of tumor-infiltrating lymphocytes in primary liver carcinoma. As for the study in general: Patients were men and women aged 30 to 69 years. Whole-study findings and limits: Significantly greater top-250-clone fractions characterized tumors relative to blood (p = 0.039).

Starting material for RNA and DNA co-extraction consisted of about 17-30 mg of unsorted bulk tissue. Surgeons treated the primary liver carcinoma of the patients by surgical resection. Every tumor yielded five separate sampled regions. As regards this clonotype: Its matching antigen is unknown. The CDR3 does not end in the conserved phenylalanine or tryptophan, so this is likely a read error.

Starting material of 450 to 550 ng total RNA yielded TCR beta cDNA via a constant-region primer. Each TCR beta library was derived from three nested multiplex PCR rounds that employed slightly modified ARM-PCR. In the first two PCR rounds, TRBV1-TRBV30 forward primers were paired with a C-beta reverse primer, and each round lasted approximately 9 cycles. TCRdb used MiXCR to reprocess the multiplex PCR reads, holding one entry per CDR3 protein. The sample lists about 22,000 distinct CDR3 sequences; around 80% were seen once. Looked up from germline, CDR1 is SGHRS and CDR2 is YFSETQ. The CDR3 contains 15 residues.

This TCR came from a woman aged 25 to 39 with primary liver carcinoma and hepatitis B virus infection. Material for sequencing was liver tumor tissue from sampling region 2. Subset here: tumor region T2, inferior pole. The chain joins TRBV5-1 to TRBJ2-1, with 9 nucleotides matching TRBD1. The CDR3 loop is CTSSLGDRVTNEQFL. CDR3 in DNA: TGCACCAGCAGCTTGGGGGACAGGGTTACAAATGAGCAGTTCTTA.